These T cell receptor beta chains were read from a single sample in a study of CD8 T cells in ankylosing spondylitis. MiXCR was run by TCRdb on the 5' RACE reads, yielding one entry per CDR3 protein. The sample consists of 200,000 to 250,000 distinct CDR3 sequences, roughly 32% of them appearing once. The sequenced sample consisted of blood, either unsorted or a sorted T cell fraction (not recorded which). The receptor set was obtained from a male donor with ankylosing spondylitis or in good health (not recorded which). Both conserved end residues are part of each CDR3.

V gene	CDR3 protein
TRBV6-1	CASSRGLGEKGYTF
TRBV4-1	CASSRIGTGVAKNIQYF
TRBV15	CATSRDLTGNEQFF
TRBV7-9	CASSETYGQFF
TRBV20-1	CSARVRKQGFTEAFF
TRBV11-1	CASSPLGASSSGANVLTF
TRBV28	CASSLGGDQETQYF
TRBV5-6	CASSLRLVMAYNEQFF
TRBV6-2/TRBV6-3	CASSYGAGLRQAKNIQYF
TRBV10-3	CAIRSGLAADTQYF
TRBV12-3/TRBV12-4	CASSWGGGSPLHF
TRBV12-3/TRBV12-4	CASTDRGAYGYTF
TRBV19	CASSSDREDYEQYF
TRBV29-1	CSVGQGFGYTF
TRBV5-8	CASSFGWGQETQYF
TRBV6-5	CASSYSNREDTQYF
TRBV12-3/TRBV12-4	CASSWGDLGDTQYF
TRBV12-3/TRBV12-4	CASSLDRAEQYF
TRBV20-1	CSARRQGLTEAFF
TRBV5-5	CASSLERGDTHYF
TRBV29-1	CSARTGAGYEQYF
TRBV12-3/TRBV12-4	CASSPTGGQFF
TRBV10-3	CAISGGTRGLETQYF
TRBV20-1	CSRGQGADTQYF
TRBV20-1	CSASKGQGKDQPQHF
TRBV12-3/TRBV12-4	CASSLLTQGSGYTF
TRBV12-3/TRBV12-4	CASSTYSGQGDGGYTF
TRBV7-9	CASSLTMSPYEQYF
TRBV9	CASSVEDHRYGEQFF
TRBV27	CASSNYEDRNSYEQYF
TRBV29-1	CSVAKPWNTEAFF
TRBV28	CASRRPGTGLYEQYF
TRBV29-1	CSSGGQVSHNEQFF
TRBV12-3/TRBV12-4	CASSRRRQHQPQHF
TRBV7-8	CASRYRDQQFF
TRBV25-1	CASKRGETQYF